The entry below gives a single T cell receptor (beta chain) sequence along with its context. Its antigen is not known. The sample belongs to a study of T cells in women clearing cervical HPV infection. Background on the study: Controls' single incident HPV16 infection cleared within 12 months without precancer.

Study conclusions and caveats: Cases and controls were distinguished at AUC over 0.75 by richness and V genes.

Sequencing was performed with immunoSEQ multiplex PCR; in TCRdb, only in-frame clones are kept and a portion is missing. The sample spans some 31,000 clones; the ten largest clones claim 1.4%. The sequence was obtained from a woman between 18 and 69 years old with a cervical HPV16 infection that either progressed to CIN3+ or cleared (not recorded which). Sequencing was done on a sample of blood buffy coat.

The part of the CDR3 DNA that was read is TGTGCCAGAAGCCAACAGTTTTCCGCTCAGCCG. This gives the protein CARSQQFSAQP. The full-length CDR3 reads as CARSQQFSAQPQYF. The V and J genes are TRBV5-3 and TRBJ2-3, with D unresolved. From the germline J gene comes the end of the CDR3, since the read stops 3 residues before it. TRBV5-3 falls under the ORF class, with uncertain function. This CDR3 spans 14 amino acids.